The rows below give T cell receptor beta chains drawn from one sample of a study of beta chain features in type 1 diabetes. The repertoire was sequenced with immunoSEQ multiplex PCR; TCRdb's copy has only in-frame clones and lacks some. The sample consists of more than 250,000 clones, over 20% of them appearing once. The material sequenced was naive CD4+ T cells from blood. All receptors come from a woman between 40 and 50 years old with type 1 diabetes. Each CDR3 is given with its conserved first and last residue. The order of the fields is J gene, clone size, V gene, CDR3 protein. Part of the rows lack a size; the others show once, few, many or a class for expanded clones.

TRBJ2-2 few TRBV9 CAGPPGYGKGGELFF
TRBJ2-1 few TRBV19 CASSTLAGAEQFF
TRBJ2-1 NA TRBV4-1 CASSQGLAGGPSYNEQFF
TRBJ2-1 NA TRBV5-1 CASTLSGTTYNEQFF
TRBJ1-5 NA TRBV19 CASGQQGVGNNQPQHF
TRBJ2-3 NA TRBV9 CASSVEGGGTDTQYF
TRBJ1-1 NA TRBV4-2 CASRTNLPGGEKAFF
TRBJ1-1 NA TRBV7-3 CASSSRDTEAFF
TRBJ1-1 few TRBV28 CASSSIGLVPNTEAFF
TRBJ2-7 NA TRBV5-1 CASSLGATGGEQYF
TRBJ1-6 NA TRBV28 CASSLRGGGAHLRANSPLHF
TRBJ2-1 NA TRBV9 CASSFSGLEQFF